Listed below are T cell receptor beta chains from one sample, sequenced in a study of molecular identifiers for immune sequencing clone quantification. In TCRdb, the PCR reads were re-called with MiXCR into one record per CDR3 protein. In the table there are 85,000 to 100,000 distinct CDR3 sequences, approximately 24% of which are singletons. The sequencing input was naive CD8+ T cells from blood, with Jurkat cell RNA spiked in. The receptors here all came from a human donor in good health. Some libraries in this study had Jurkat cell RNA spiked in. CDR3s include the opening cysteine and the closing phenylalanine or tryptophan. Fields, in order: clone size, V gene, CDR3 protein. Size tells how often a clone was seen (once, few, many) or the class of an expanded clone, and some rows leave it out.

clone size: many
V gene: TRBV3-1
CDR3 protein: CASSQGTQDNTDTQYF

clone size: many
V gene: TRBV6-2/TRBV6-3
CDR3 protein: CASSYTPGWGSNQPQHF

clone size: many
V gene: TRBV4-3
CDR3 protein: CASSQASDSDNEQFF

clone size: NA
V gene: TRBV4-3
CDR3 protein: CASSQDGSGGAYNEQFF

clone size: many
V gene: TRBV20-1
CDR3 protein: CSASGTSYEQYF

clone size: many
V gene: TRBV28
CDR3 protein: CASSLSTLDEQYF

clone size: many
V gene: TRBV27
CDR3 protein: CASSLEFGDTQYF

clone size: many
V gene: TRBV5-6
CDR3 protein: CASSVKRDRGLPNYGYTF

clone size: NA
V gene: TRBV4-3
CDR3 protein: CASSPRWSSGINEQFF

clone size: many
V gene: TRBV30
CDR3 protein: CAWSGDSSPQYF

clone size: many
V gene: TRBV11-2
CDR3 protein: CASSSAGYYEQFF